This T cell receptor (beta chain) is from a study of blood T cell repertoires in COVID-19. Study-level information: Both acute and convalescent COVID-19 samples were obtained from the United States, Italy and Spain.

In the source study's methods: Reference gene primer amplification gave nucleated cell count estimates. The method was immunoSEQ multiplex PCR; TCRdb's version includes in-frame clones alone and lacks a portion of them. The V and J calls and clone size come from that table; D and trimming were worked out from the DNA. The profile covers around 280,000 clones, with roughly 86% appearing a single time and approximately 12% taken by the ten largest. The V gene lost 5 bases and the J gene lost 1 base, with 11 bases spanning the gap. The length of the CDR3 is 15 residues. Germline CDR1 is SGHNT and CDR2 is YENEEA. Seattle's cohort entered during active infection and was followed longitudinally.

The rearrangement uses TRBV11-3 and TRBJ2-2, with D tentatively TRBD2 (6 bases). The sample taken for sequencing was peripheral blood. The receptor's source is a woman in her twenties or thirties with COVID-19, enrolled during active disease. This CDR3 reads CASSPGGGNTGELFF. In nucleotides, the CDR3 is TGTGCCAGCAGCCCCGGGGGAGGGAACACCGGGGAGCTGTTTTTT.